This T cell receptor (beta chain) emerged from a study of tumor-infiltrating lymphocytes in primary liver carcinoma. Study-wide background: Surgical resection treated primary liver carcinoma in the patients. Findings and limits, study-wide: The study found a significantly higher top-250-clone fraction in tumors than in blood (p = 0.039).

This clonotype was counted at least ten times. Its antigen is as yet unknown. Synthesis of TCR beta cDNA was carried out from 500 ng total RNA with a constant-region primer. Libraries covering TCR beta were generated through three nested multiplex PCR rounds (using a slightly modified ARM-PCR). A C-beta reverse primer and TRBV1-TRBV30 forward primers served in each of the first two PCR rounds, at about 9 cycles apiece. TCRdb reprocessed the multiplex PCR reads via MiXCR and lists one record per CDR3 protein. The data show hundreds of thousands of distinct CDR3 sequences, around 50% seen once. Germline DNA was also extracted, and blood RNA derived from unsorted whole blood. Patients in the cohort were treatment-naive and living with chronic HBV infection. In germline, CDR1 is MNHEY, CDR2 SVGEGT. The CDR3 runs 15 residues. V dropped 2 bases and J dropped 10 bases, with 18 bases sitting between them.

This rearrangement joins TRBV6-2 or TRBV6-3 to TRBJ1-5; D not certain. Source material: peripheral blood. The sequence was obtained from a woman in her twenties or thirties with primary liver carcinoma and hepatitis B virus infection. The CDR3 reads CASSYEPGLVIPQHF. The CDR3 nucleotides read TGTGCCAGCAGTTACGAACCCGGCCTTGTGATCCCCCAGCATTTT.